This record concerns one T cell receptor beta chain sequence. TCRdb keeps only in-frame clones here, not all; method: immunoSEQ multiplex PCR. The data contain around 65,000 clones, around 90% of them seen just once; the ten biggest clones take up around 4.6%. This CDR3 has 16 amino acids. The germline CDR1 and CDR2 sequences are LGHNA and YSLEER. The V and J ends lost 0 bases and 5 bases respectively, with 15 bases between them. These data belong to a study of technical replicates of blood from a few donors. The receptor was derived from a human donor in good health. Some clones in this sample may be carry-over from other donors' samples. V usage is TRBV4-3 and J usage is TRBJ2-3; D may be TRBD2 (6 bases). The sample consisted of PBMCs. For the CDR3, the DNA is TGCGCCAGCAGCCAAGATCTTTCCGGGGAGGTAGATACGCAGTATTTT. Translated, it gives CASSQDLSGEVDTQYF.